The 8 T cell receptor beta chains below come from one sample, sequenced in a study of blood T cell repertoires in COVID-19. Sequenced by immunoSEQ multiplex PCR; TCRdb stores in-frame clones only, minus some. Found here are nearly 350,000 clones, roughly 87% of them singletons; the top ten hold more than 1%. Input material: PBMCs or T cells enriched from blood (not recorded which). The receptors derive from a woman in her 30s who had recovered from COVID-19.

This chain connects TRBV14 to TRBJ2-5; 8 bases map to TRBD2. This CDR3 contains 14 residues. The J segment lost 5 bases and the V segment lost 5 bases, leaving 7 bases of the junction unmatched. The V gene's germline CDR1 is SGHDN and CDR2 FVKESK. Here the CDR3 reads CASSSSGGSETQYF. DNA of the CDR3: TGTGCCAGCAGCTCAAGCGGGGGATCGGAGACCCAGTACTTC.

This rearrangement joins TRBV7-2 to TRBJ2-3; D unresolved. The CDR3 consists of 13 residues. V lost 3 bases to trimming and J lost 1 base, with 5 bases between them. Per the germline V gene, CDR1 is SGHTA and CDR2 is FQGNSA. The DNA of the CDR3 is TGTGCCAGCAGCTTCCGTCGCACAGATACGCAGTATTTT. It encodes CASSFRRTDTQYF.

V is TRBV27 and J is TRBJ1-6; D possibly corresponds to TRBD1 (5 bases). From germline, CDR1 is MNHEY and CDR2 SMNVEV (reference sequence). Trimming took 1 base from V and 10 from J, leaving 20 bases between them. This CDR3 has 17 residues. CDR3 region: CASSLYTGGGLGSPLHF. The CDR3 DNA reads as TGTGCCAGCAGTTTATATACAGGCGGCGGCCTTGGGTCACCCCTCCACTTT.

The rearrangement joins TRBV21-1 to TRBJ1-6; the D call TRBD1 from the table was never checked on the DNA. TRBV21-1 is reported as a pseudogene. This CDR3 has 14 residues. The CDR3 here is CTLRGRKDGSPLHF. DNA for the CDR3: TGCACGCTCAGGGGACGTAAGGATGGATCACCCCTCCACTTT.

The chain couples TRBV5-1 to TRBJ2-2; 12 bases are a match to TRBD2. V trimming: 4 bases; J trimming: 3 bases; junction bases outside the gene matches: 10. Looked up from germline, CDR1 is SGHRS and CDR2 is YFSETQ. There are 18 residues in the CDR3. The CDR3 loop is CASSLSSGGAMDTGELFF. The DNA for the CDR3 is TGCGCCAGCAGCCTCTCTAGCGGGGGGGCCATGGACACCGGGGAGCTGTTTTTT.

The V call is TRBV13, the J call TRBJ1-3, with TRBD1 matching 9 bases. The CDR3 runs to 15 residues. After removal of 4 bases from V and 7 bases from J, the junction contained 8 bases not matched to a gene. In germline, CDR1 is PRHDT, CDR2 FYEKMQ (reference sequence). The CDR3 loop is CASSSSGTGRNTIYF. The CDR3 DNA is TGTGCCAGCAGCTCCTCCGGGACAGGGAGGAACACCATATATTTT.

The rearrangement joins TRBV5-4 to TRBJ1-2; D perhaps matches TRBD1 (6 bases). V shed 4 bases and J shed 4 bases, with 17 bases lying between them. Germline V lookup: CDR1 SGHNT, CDR2 YYREEE (reference sequence). The length of the CDR3 is 15 residues. CDR3 nucleotides: TGTGCCAGCAGCGCGCTGCAAAGGGGGACCTATGGCTACACCTTC. Translation: CASSALQRGTYGYTF.

This chain joins TRBV25-1 and TRBJ1-4, with D tentatively TRBD1 (5 bases). Germline V gene sequence: CDR1 MGHDK, CDR2 SYGVNS. The CDR3 loop spans 15 amino acids. Between the trimmed V and J ends, which lost 3 bases and 6 bases, there was a span of 14 bases. This CDR3 reads CASSDSQGFHEKLFF. Written as DNA, the CDR3 is TGTGCCAGCAGTGATTCCCAGGGCTTTCATGAAAAACTGTTTTTT. The full variable domain, with the rest looked up from reference TRBV25-1 and TRBJ1-4, is EADIYQTPRYLVIGTGKKITLECSQTMGHDKMYWYQQDPGMELHLIHYSYGVNSTEKGDLSSESTVSRIRTEHFPLTLESARPSHTSQYLCASSDSQGFHEKLFFGSGTQLSVL.